This is a list of T cell receptor beta chains from one sample in a study of blood T cell repertoires in COVID-19. Sequencing used immunoSEQ multiplex PCR; TCRdb keeps in-frame clones, though not all of them. The sample lists under 300,000 clones, around nine tenths occurring once. The sample was PBMCs or T cells enriched from blood (not recorded which). The receptors were sampled from a woman in her fifties or sixties who had recovered from COVID-19. The CDR3 runs from the conserved cysteine through the conserved F or W. The D gene is left open where the match is weak.

j_gene | v_gene | d_gene | CDR3aa
TRBJ2-7 | TRBV12-3/TRBV12-4 | TRBD1 | CASRRDSYEQYF
TRBJ1-1 | TRBV5-1 | TRBD1 | CASSLARGTGATEAFF
TRBJ1-1 | TRBV20-1 | NA | CSAPGDTEAFF
TRBJ2-3 | TRBV28 | TRBD2 | CASSLLSSSGIVDTQYF
TRBJ2-5 | TRBV5-1 | NA | CASMAGQGGEETQYF
TRBJ2-1 | TRBV4-2 | NA | CASSQVSARNEQFF
TRBJ2-7 | TRBV6-5 | TRBD1 | CASKGQDRVTYEQYF
TRBJ1-6 | TRBV15 | TRBD1 | CATSNRQGPNSPLHF
TRBJ1-5 | TRBV24-1 | NA | CAAHSNPYQPQHF
TRBJ2-3 | TRBV27 | NA | CASNRIPSTDTQYF
TRBJ2-3 | TRBV5-4 | TRBD2 | CASSLAMGGGSTDTQYF
TRBJ1-1 | TRBV19 | NA | CASELTGQKNTEAFF
TRBJ1-3 | TRBV7-7 | NA | CASSLGPSHSGNTIYF
TRBJ1-1 | TRBV15 | NA | CATSRQGLSPEAFF
TRBJ2-7 | TRBV28 | TRBD1 | CASTGTSGTGDHEQYF
TRBJ1-3 | TRBV15 | NA | CATSRDPSSGNTIYF
TRBJ2-3 | TRBV11-3 | TRBD2 | CASSWGLAGGPALDTQYF
TRBJ2-7 | TRBV27 | NA | CASRPHGRDYEQYF
TRBJ2-1 | TRBV29-1 | TRBD2 | CSVDELAGGSSYNEQFF
TRBJ1-5 | TRBV19 | NA | CASREAGNQPQHF
TRBJ2-5 | TRBV10-1 | NA | CARYRVQETQYF
TRBJ2-3 | TRBV2 | TRBD1 | CASKGQWADTQYF
TRBJ2-2 | TRBV28 | NA | CASSFSVYNTGELFF
TRBJ2-6 | TRBV30 | NA | CAWSEPGANVLTF
TRBJ2-7 | TRBV5-1 | NA | CASVFSPGTYEQYF
TRBJ2-7 | TRBV5-1 | TRBD1 | CASSLSIGTGGSYEQYF
TRBJ1-1 | TRBV6-1 | NA | CASSEQGPRRRF
TRBJ1-3 | TRBV12-5 | TRBD1 | CASGLVLQGTGKYNTIYF
TRBJ2-3 | TRBV9 | NA | CASSVERDSTDTQYF
TRBJ2-3 | TRBV3-1/TRBV3-2 | TRBD2 | CASSQGPSGANTDTQYF
TRBJ1-6 | TRBV4-1 | TRBD1 | CASSQDDRGDSPLHF
TRBJ2-3 | TRBV12-3/TRBV12-4 | NA | CASSELQTDTQYF
TRBJ2-5 | TRBV9 | NA | CASSANQETQYF
TRBJ2-7 | TRBV10-3 | NA | CAISRDNYEQYF
TRBJ1-1 | TRBV28 | TRBD1 | CASSGTGGVTEAFF
TRBJ2-1 | TRBV7-9 | TRBD2 | CASSPSVLAGGRDEQFF
TRBJ1-4 | TRBV5-4 | TRBD1 | CASSPTGVGEKLFF
TRBJ1-2 | TRBV28 | NA | CASSLSDGYTF
TRBJ1-2 | TRBV3-1/TRBV3-2 | NA | CASSQDPGRGLGYTF
TRBJ1-2 | TRBV28 | TRBD1 | CASSLSSDRTNYGYTF
TRBJ1-1 | TRBV25-1 | TRBD1 | CASSDMTGDTEAFF
TRBJ1-1 | TRBV2 | TRBD1 | CASRAGTGGEGAF
TRBJ2-7 | TRBV4-1 | TRBD2 | CASSQVVAGPYEQYF